This entry is about one T cell receptor beta chain. Under the authors' procedure: Estimation of nucleated cell counts relied on the amplification of reference gene primers. Method: immunoSEQ multiplex PCR; TCRdb's copy keeps in-frame clones and lacks some. The V and J calls and clone size are taken from that table; D and trimming were inferred from the DNA. This sample has about 110,000 clones, with 70% to 90% found just once. The data derive from a study of blood T cell repertoires in COVID-19. In the study overall: Acute and convalescent COVID-19 specimens originated in the United States, Italy and Spain. PBMCs, B-cell-depleted T cells, or T cells were the source of the cDNA or gDNA that made up the material.

Germline CDR1 MNHEY, CDR2 SMNVEV (reference sequence). The CDR3 covers 16 residues. The junction had 12 bases not matched to a gene; V was cut back by 6 bases and J by 3 bases. This clonotype was obtained from a woman in her forties or fifties with acute or convalescent COVID-19. The sequenced sample consisted of peripheral blood. V and J are TRBV27 and TRBJ2-7; TRBD1 agrees at 9 bases. CDR3 sequence: CASSRPPGQGLYEQYF. The CDR3 nucleotides are TGTGCCAGCAGCCGGCCGCCGGGACAGGGACTCTACGAGCAGTACTTC.